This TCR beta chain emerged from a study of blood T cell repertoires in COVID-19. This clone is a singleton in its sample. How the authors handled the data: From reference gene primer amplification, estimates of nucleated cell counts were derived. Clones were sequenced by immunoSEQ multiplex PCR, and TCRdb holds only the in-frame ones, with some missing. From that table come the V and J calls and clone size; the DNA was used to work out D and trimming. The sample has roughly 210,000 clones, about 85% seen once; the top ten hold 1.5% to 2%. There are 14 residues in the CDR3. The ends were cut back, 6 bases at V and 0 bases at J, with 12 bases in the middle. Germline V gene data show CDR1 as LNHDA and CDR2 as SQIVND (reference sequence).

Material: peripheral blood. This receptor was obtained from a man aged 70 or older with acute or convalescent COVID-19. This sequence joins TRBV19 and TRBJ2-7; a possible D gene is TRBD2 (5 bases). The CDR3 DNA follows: TGTGCCAGTAGGGGAGCGGTGAGCTCCTACGAGCAGTACTTC. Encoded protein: CASRGAVSSYEQYF.